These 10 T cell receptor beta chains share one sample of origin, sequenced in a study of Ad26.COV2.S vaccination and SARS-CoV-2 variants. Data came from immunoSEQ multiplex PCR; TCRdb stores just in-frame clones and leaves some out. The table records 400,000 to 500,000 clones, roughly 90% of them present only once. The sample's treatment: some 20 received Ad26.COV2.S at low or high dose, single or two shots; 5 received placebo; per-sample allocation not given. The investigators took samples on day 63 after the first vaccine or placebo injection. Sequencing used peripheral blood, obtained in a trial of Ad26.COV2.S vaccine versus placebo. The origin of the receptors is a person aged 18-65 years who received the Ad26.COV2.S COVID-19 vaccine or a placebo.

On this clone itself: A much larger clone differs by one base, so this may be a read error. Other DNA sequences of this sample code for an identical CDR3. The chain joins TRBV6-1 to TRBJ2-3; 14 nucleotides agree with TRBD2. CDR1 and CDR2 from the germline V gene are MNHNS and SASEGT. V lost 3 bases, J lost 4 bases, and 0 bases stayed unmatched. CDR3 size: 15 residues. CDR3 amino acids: CASSETSGGADTQYF. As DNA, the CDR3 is TGTGCCAGCAGTGAGACTAGCGGGGGGGCAGATACGCAGTATTTT.

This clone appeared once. The CDR3 loop is CASSIGLAGARYTGELFF. CDR3 DNA: TGTGCCAGCAGCATAGGACTAGCGGGGGCCCGATACACCGGGGAGCTGTTTTTT. The J gene is TRBJ2-2, the V gene TRBV5-6; TRBD2 matches at 13 bases. Trimming at V came to 4 bases and at J to 3 bases, leaving 9 bases not matched to a gene. This CDR3 is 18 amino acids long. Germline values: CDR1 SGHDT, CDR2 YYEEEE.

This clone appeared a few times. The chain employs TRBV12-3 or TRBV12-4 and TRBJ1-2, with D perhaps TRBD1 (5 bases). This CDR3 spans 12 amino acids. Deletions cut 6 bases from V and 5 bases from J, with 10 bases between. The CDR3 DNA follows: TGTGCCAGCAGCTTCTGGGGGTATGGCTACACCTTC. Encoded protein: CASSFWGYGYTF.

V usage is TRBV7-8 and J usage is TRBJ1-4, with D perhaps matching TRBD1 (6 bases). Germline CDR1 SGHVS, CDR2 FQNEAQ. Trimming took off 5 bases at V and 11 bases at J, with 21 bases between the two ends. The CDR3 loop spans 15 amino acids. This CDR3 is CASSPTSIPQGKLFF. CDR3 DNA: TGTGCCAGCAGCCCAACATCGATACCTCAGGGGAAACTGTTTTTT.

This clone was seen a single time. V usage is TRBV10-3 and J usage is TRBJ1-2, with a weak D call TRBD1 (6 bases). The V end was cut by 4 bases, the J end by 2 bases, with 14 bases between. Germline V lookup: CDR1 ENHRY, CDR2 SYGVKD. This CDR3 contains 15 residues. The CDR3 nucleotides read TGTGCCATCAGTGTCGAGCGACAGGTGAACTATGGCTACACCTTC. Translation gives CAISVERQVNYGYTF.

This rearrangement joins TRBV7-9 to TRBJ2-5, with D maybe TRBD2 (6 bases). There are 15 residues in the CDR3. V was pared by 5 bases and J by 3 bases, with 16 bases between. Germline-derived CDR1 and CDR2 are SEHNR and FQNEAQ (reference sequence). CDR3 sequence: CASSPQGGKEETQYF. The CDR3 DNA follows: TGTGCCAGCAGCCCCCAAGGAGGGAAAGAAGAGACCCAGTACTTC.

CDR3 sequence reads: CASSQEGRPNEKLFF. Written as DNA, the CDR3 is TGTGCCAGCAGCCAAGAGGGCAGACCCAATGAAAAACTGTTTTTT. This chain links TRBV4-2 with TRBJ1-4; no clear D gene. This CDR3 contains 15 residues. Germline V gene sequence: CDR1 LGHNA, CDR2 YNFKEQ. The ends were cut back, 0 bases at V and 5 bases at J, with 10 bases in the middle.

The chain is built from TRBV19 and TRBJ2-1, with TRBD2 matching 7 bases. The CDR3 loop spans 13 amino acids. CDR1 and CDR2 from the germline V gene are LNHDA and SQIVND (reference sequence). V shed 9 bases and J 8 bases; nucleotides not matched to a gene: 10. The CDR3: CASLGRVYHEQFF. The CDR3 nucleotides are TGTGCCAGCCTGGGGAGGGTTTACCATGAGCAGTTCTTC. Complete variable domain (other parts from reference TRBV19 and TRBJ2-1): DGGITQSPKYLFRKEGQNVTLSCEQNLNHDAMYWYRQDPGQGLRLIYYSQIVNDFQKGDIAEGYSVSREKKESFPLTVTSAQKNPTAFYLCASLGRVYHEQFFGPGTRLTVL.

Here the CDR3 DNA reads TGTGCCAGCAGGGGGACTAAAGACAATGAGCAGTTCTTC. This encodes CASRGTKDNEQFF. The J gene is TRBJ2-1, the V gene TRBV12-3 or TRBV12-4; 7 positions agree with TRBD2. This CDR3 has 13 residues. J gave up 5 bases and V 6 bases, and 4 bases lay outside the gene matches.

The CDR3 protein is CASSDAGELFF. The DNA of the CDR3 is TGTGCCAGCAGCGACGCCGGGGAGCTGTTTTTT. The gene calls are TRBV13 and TRBJ2-2; D gene ambiguous. V lost 5 bases, J lost 6 bases, and 4 bases lay in between. This CDR3 region has 11 residues. Per germline, CDR1 PRHDT and CDR2 FYEKMQ (reference sequence).